This T cell receptor (beta chain) derives from a study of T cells in tuberculosis. Study conclusions and caveats: GMM-specific TCRs were nearer to active tuberculosis alpha repertoires, suggesting expansion. Classification accuracy was around 85% (AUROC over 0.85) with the GMM-specific repertoire. Active tuberculosis patients had shorter CDR3-alpha; the beta difference was nonsignificant.

Latent tuberculosis screening used tuberculin skin test and IGRA at entry. The method was immunoSEQ multiplex PCR; TCRdb's version includes in-frame clones alone and lacks a portion of them. The sample records nearly 35,000 clones, 90% to 95% being singletons. V was pared by 9 bases and J by 0 bases, with 12 bases between. CDR1 and CDR2 (germline): MNHEY, SMNVEV (reference sequence). The CDR3 covers 14 residues. As to this clone: The antigen is unknown.

This chain connects TRBV27 to TRBJ1-3, with D maybe TRBD1 (5 bases). The clonotype comes from a donor aged 10-29 years with latent tuberculosis or without tuberculosis infection. Sequencing input: PBMCs. As DNA, the CDR3 is TGTGCCAGTTCTACGGGGGGCTCTGGAAACACCATATATTTT. It codes for CASSTGGSGNTIYF.